The clone carrying this T cell receptor beta chain was observed a single time. This entry belongs to a study of blood T cell repertoires in COVID-19. The overall study: COVID-19 samples from acute and convalescent phases originated in the United States, Italy and Spain. In each case, the material was cDNA or gDNA derived from T cells, B-cell-depleted T cells, or PBMCs.

The method was immunoSEQ multiplex PCR; TCRdb's version includes in-frame clones alone and lacks a portion of them. The sample yields about 220,000 clones, about 88% seen once. This CDR3 is 13 amino acids long. The germline V and J ends were trimmed by 5 bases and 3 bases, with 10 bases remaining between them. Germline values: CDR1 SGHVS, CDR2 FNYEAQ. Specimen: peripheral blood. V and J are TRBV7-6 and TRBJ2-5; D not certain. This receptor was taken from a woman between 45 and 65 years old with COVID-19, enrolled during active disease. The CDR3 reads CASSPGTEETQYF. The CDR3, as DNA: TGTGCCAGCAGCCCGGGTACGGAAGAGACCCAGTACTTC.